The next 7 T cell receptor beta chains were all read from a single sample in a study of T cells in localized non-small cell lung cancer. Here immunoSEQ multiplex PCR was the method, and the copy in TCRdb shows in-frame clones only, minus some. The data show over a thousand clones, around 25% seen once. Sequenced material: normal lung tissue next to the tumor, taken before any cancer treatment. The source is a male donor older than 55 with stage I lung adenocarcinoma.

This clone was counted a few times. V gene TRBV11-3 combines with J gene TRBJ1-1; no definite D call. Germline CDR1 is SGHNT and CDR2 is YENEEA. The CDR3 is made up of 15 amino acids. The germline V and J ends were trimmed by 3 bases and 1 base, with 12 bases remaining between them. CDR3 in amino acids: CASSFRSSGNTEAFF. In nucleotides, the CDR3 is TGTGCCAGCAGCTTTCGAAGTTCGGGGAACACTGAAGCTTTCTTT.

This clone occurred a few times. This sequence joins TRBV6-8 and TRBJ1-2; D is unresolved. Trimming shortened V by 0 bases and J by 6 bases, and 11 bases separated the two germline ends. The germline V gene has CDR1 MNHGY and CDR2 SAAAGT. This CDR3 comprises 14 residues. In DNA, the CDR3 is TGTGCCAGCAGTTACTCCGGGCGGGTGGATGGCTACACCTTC. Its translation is CASSYSGRVDGYTF.

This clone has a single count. This CDR3 is CAWSGDYLSTGELFF. The CDR3, as DNA: TGTGCCTGGAGTGGGGACTATCTTAGCACCGGGGAGCTGTTTTTT. V and J are TRBV30 and TRBJ2-2; 7 bases line up with TRBD2. The J segment lost 4 bases and the V segment lost 1 base, leaving 6 bases of the junction unmatched. This CDR3 region has 15 residues. Looked up from germline, CDR1 is GTSNPN and CDR2 is SVGIG (reference sequence).

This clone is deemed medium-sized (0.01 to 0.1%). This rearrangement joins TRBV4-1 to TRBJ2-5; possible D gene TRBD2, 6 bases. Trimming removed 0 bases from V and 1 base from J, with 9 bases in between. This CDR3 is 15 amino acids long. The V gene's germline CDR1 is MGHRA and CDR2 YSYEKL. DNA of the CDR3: TGCGCCAGCAGCCAAGACCCGGGACTCCAAGAGACCCAGTACTTC. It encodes CASSQDPGLQETQYF.

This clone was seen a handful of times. DNA for the CDR3: TGTGCCAGCAGCCCAGGGACGGCTGAAGCTTTCTTT. As protein: CASSPGTAEAFF. The V gene is TRBV6-8, the J gene TRBJ1-1, with D possibly TRBD1 on 5 matching bases. V was trimmed by 6 bases and J by 6 bases, leaving 11 bases between them. Germline-derived CDR1 and CDR2 are MNHGY and SAAAGT. The length of the CDR3 is 12 residues.

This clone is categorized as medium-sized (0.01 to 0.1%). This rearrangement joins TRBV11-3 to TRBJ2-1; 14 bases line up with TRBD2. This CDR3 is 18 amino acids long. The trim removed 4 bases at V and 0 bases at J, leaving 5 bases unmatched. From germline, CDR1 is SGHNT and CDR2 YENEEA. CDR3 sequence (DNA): TGTGCCAGCAGCTCGACTAGCGGGGGGGCGGGCTCCTACAATGAGCAGTTCTTC. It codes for CASSSTSGGAGSYNEQFF.

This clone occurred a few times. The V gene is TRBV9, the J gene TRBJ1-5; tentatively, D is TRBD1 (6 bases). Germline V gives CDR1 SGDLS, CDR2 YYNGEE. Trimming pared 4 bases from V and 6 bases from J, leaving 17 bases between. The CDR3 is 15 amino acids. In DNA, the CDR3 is TGTGCCAGCAGCACAGACGGGGGGCAGGGTCAGCCCCAGCATTTT. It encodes CASSTDGGQGQPQHF.